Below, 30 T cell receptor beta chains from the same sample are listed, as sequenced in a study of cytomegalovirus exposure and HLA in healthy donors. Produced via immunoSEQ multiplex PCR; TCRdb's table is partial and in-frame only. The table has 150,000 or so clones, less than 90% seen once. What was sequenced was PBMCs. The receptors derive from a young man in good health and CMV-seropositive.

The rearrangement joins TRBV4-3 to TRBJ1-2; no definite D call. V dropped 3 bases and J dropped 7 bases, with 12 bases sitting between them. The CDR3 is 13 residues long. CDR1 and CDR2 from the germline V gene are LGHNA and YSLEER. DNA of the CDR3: TGCGCCAGCAGCCACTTTCAGTTTCCTGGCTACACCTTC. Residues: CASSHFQFPGYTF.

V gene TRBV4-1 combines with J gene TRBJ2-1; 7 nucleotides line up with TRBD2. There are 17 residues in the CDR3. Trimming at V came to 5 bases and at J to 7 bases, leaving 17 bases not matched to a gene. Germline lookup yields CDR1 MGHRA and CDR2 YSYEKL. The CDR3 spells CASSSRPTSPSGNEQFF. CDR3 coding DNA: TGCGCCAGCAGCTCCCGCCCGACTAGCCCCTCGGGTAATGAGCAGTTCTTC.

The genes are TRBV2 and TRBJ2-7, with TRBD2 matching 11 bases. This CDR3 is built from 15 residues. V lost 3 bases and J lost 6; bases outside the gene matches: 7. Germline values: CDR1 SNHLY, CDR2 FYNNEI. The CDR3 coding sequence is TGTGCCAGCAGTGAGCGACTAGCGGGACTCGCCGAGCAGTACTTC. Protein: CASSERLAGLAEQYF.

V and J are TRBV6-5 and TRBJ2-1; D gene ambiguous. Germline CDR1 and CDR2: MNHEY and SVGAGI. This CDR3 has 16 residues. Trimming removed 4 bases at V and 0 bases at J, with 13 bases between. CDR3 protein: CASSLSEERSYNEQFF. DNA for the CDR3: TGTGCCAGCAGTTTAAGCGAGGAGCGCTCCTACAATGAGCAGTTCTTC.

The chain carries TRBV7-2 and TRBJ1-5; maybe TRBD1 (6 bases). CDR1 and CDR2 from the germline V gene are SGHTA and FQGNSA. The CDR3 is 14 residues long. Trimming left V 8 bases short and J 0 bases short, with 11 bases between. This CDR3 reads CASGRGDSNQPQHF. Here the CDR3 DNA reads TGTGCCAGCGGGAGGGGGGATAGCAATCAGCCCCAGCATTTT.

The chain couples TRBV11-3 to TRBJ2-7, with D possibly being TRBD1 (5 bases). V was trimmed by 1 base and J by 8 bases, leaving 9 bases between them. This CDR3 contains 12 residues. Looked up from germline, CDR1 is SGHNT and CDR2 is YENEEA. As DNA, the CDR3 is TGTGCCAGCAGCTTAGGCCAGGGCAAGCAGTACTTC. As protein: CASSLGQGKQYF.

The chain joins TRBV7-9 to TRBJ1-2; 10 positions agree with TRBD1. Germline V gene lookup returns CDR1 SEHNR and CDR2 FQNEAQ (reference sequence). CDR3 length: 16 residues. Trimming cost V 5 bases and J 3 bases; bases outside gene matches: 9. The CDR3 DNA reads TGTGCCAGCAGCGTCGGGACAGGGGAGGATTACTATGGCTACACCTTC. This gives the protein CASSVGTGEDYYGYTF.

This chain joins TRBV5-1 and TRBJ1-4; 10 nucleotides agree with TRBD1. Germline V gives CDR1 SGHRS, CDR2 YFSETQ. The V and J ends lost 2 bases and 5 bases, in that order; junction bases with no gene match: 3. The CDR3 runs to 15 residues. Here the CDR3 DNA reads TGCGCCAGCAGCTTCATGGGACAGGGGAATGAAAAACTGTTTTTT. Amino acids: CASSFMGQGNEKLFF. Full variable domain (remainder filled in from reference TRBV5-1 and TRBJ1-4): KAGVTQTPRYLIKTRGQQVTLSCSPISGHRSVSWYQQTPGQGLQFLFEYFSETQRNKGNFPGRFSGRQFSNSRSEMNVSTLELGDSALYLCASSFMGQGNEKLFFGSGTQLSVL.

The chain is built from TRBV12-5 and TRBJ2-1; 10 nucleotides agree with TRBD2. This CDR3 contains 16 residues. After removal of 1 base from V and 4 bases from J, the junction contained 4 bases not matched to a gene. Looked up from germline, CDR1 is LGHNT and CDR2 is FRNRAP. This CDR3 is CASGLGLSGGYNEQFF. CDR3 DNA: TGTGCTAGTGGTTTGGGCCTTAGCGGGGGGTACAATGAGCAGTTCTTC. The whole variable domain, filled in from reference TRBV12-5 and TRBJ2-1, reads DARVTQTPRHKVTEMGQEVTMRCQPILGHNTVFWYRQTMMQGLELLAYFRNRAPLDDSGMPKDRFSAEMPDATLATLKIQPSEPRDSAVYFCASGLGLSGGYNEQFFGPGTRLTVL.

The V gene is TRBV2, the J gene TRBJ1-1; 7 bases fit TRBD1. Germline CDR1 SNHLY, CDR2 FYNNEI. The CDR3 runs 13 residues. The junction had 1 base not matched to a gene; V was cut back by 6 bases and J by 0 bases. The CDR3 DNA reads TGTGCCAGCAGGGGACAGTTGAACACTGAAGCTTTCTTT. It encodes CASRGQLNTEAFF.

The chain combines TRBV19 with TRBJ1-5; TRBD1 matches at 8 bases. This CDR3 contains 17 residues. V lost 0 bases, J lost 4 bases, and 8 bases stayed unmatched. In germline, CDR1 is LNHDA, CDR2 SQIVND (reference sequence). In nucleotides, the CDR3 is TGTGCCAGTAGTATAGAGGTATGGGACAGGAAAAATCAGCCCCAGCATTTT. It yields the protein CASSIEVWDRKNQPQHF. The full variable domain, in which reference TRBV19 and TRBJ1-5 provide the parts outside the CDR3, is DGGITQSPKYLFRKEGQNVTLSCEQNLNHDAMYWYRQDPGQGLRLIYYSQIVNDFQKGDIAEGYSVSREKKESFPLTVTSAQKNPTAFYLCASSIEVWDRKNQPQHFGDGTRLSIL.

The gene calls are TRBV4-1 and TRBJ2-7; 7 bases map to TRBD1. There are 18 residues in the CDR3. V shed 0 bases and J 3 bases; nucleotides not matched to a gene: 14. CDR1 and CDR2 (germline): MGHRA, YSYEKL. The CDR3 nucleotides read TGCGCCAGCAGCCAAGACTTCACCTCGGGCAGGGGGTTCTACGAGCAGTACTTC. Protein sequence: CASSQDFTSGRGFYEQYF.

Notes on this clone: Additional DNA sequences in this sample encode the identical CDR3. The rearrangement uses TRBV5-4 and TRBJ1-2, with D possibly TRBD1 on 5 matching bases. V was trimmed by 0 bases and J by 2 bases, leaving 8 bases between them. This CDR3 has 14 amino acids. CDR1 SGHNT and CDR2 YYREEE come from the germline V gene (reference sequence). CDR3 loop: CASSLGQGNYGYTF. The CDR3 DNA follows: TGTGCCAGCAGCTTGGGGCAGGGAAACTATGGCTACACCTTC.

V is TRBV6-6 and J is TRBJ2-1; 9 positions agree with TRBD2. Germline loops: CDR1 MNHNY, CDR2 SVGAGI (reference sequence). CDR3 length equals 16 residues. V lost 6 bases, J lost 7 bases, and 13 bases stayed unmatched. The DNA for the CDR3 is TGTGCCAGCAGCAAAACCGGGACTAGCCCTAGGAATGAGCAGTTCTTC. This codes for CASSKTGTSPRNEQFF.

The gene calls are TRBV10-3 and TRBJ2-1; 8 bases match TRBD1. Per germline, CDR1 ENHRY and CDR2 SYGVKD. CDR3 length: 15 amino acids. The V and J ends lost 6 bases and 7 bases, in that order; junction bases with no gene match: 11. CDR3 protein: CAISRTGPNPNEQFF. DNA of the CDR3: TGTGCCATCAGCCGGACAGGGCCTAACCCTAATGAGCAGTTCTTC.

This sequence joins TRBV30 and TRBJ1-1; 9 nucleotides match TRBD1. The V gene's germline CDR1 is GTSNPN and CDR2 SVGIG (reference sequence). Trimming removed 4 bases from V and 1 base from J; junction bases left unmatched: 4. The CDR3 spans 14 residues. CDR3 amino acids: CAWTPDRGNTEAFF. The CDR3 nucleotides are TGTGCCTGGACCCCGGACAGGGGGAACACTGAAGCTTTCTTT.

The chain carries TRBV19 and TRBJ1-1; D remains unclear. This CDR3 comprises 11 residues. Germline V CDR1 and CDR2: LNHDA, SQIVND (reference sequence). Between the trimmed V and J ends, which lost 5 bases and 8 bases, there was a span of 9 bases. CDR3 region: CASSEGREAFF. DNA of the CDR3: TGTGCCAGTAGTGAGGGCAGGGAAGCTTTCTTT.

The DNA of the CDR3 is TGTGCCAGCAGCTACGGGACAGGTCATGAAAAACTGTTTTTT. Amino acid sequence: CASSYGTGHEKLFF. The J gene is TRBJ1-4, the V gene TRBV7-6; 8 bases line up with TRBD1. CDR1 and CDR2 (germline): SGHVS, FNYEAQ. Trimming took 4 bases from V and 6 from J; bases not matched to a gene: 4. This CDR3 contains 14 residues. The complete variable domain, with remaining parts taken from reference TRBV7-6 and TRBJ1-4, reads GAGVSQSPRYKVTKRGQDVALRCDPISGHVSLYWYRQALGQGPEFLTYFNYEAQQDKSGLPNDRFSAERPEGSISTLTIQRTEQRDSAMYRCASSYGTGHEKLFFGSGTQLSVL.

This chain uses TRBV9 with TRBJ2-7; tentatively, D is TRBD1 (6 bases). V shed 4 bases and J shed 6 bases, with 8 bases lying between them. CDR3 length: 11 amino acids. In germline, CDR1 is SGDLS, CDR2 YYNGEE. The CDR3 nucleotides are TGTGCCAGCAGCCAAGGGGGCGAGCAGTACTTC. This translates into CASSQGGEQYF.

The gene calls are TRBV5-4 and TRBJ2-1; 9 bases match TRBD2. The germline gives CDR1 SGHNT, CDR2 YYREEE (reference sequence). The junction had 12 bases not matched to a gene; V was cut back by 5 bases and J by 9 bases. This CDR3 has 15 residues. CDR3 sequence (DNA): TGTGCCAGCAGGGTGGCGGGCGGGAGGGACGGTGAGCAGTTCTTC. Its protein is CASRVAGGRDGEQFF.

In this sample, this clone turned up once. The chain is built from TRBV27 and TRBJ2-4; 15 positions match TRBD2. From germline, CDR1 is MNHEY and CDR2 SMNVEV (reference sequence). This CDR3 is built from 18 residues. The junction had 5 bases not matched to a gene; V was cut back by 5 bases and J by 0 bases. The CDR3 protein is CASSPGLAGGVAKNIQYF. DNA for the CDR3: TGTGCCAGCAGTCCCGGACTAGCGGGAGGGGTAGCCAAAAACATTCAGTACTTC.

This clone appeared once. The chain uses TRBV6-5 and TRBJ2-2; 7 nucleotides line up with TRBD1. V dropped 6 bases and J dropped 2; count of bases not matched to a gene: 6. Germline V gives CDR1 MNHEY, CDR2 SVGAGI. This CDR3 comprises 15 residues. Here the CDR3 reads CASSRGQINTGELFF. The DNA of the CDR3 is TGTGCCAGCAGCCGGGGACAGATAAACACCGGGGAGCTGTTTTTT.

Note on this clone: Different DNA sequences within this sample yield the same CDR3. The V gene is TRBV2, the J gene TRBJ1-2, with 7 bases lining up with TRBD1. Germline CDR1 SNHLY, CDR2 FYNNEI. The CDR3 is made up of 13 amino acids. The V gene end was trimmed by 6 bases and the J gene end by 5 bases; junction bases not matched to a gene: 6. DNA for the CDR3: TGTGCCAGCAGCGCCGGGACAGATTATGGCTACACCTTC. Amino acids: CASSAGTDYGYTF.

CDR3 DNA sequence: TGTGCCAGCAGCCCCCCCCGAGGGGAGCAGTACTTC. This encodes CASSPPRGEQYF. The chain carries TRBV13 and TRBJ2-7; D is perhaps TRBD2 (5 bases). The V end was cut by 5 bases, the J end by 7 bases, with 12 bases between. From germline, CDR1 is PRHDT and CDR2 FYEKMQ (reference sequence). This CDR3 spans 12 amino acids.

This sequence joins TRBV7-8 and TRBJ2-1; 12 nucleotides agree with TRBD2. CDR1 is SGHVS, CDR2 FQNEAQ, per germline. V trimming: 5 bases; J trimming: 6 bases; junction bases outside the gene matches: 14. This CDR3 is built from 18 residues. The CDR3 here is CASSPQQSLAGGPNEQFF. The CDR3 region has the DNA TGTGCCAGCAGCCCCCAACAATCGCTAGCGGGAGGGCCCAATGAGCAGTTCTTC.

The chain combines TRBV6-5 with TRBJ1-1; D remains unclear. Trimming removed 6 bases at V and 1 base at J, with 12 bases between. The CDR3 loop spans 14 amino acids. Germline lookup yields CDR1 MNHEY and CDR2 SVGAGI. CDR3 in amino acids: CASSPPLRNTEAFF. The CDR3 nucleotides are TGTGCCAGCAGCCCCCCGCTCAGGAACACTGAAGCTTTCTTT.

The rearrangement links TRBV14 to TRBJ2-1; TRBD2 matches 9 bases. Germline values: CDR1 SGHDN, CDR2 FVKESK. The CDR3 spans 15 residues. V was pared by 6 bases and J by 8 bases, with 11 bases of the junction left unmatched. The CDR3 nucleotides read TGTGCCAGCAGGCGGCCTTTTAGCGGGGGCCATGAGCAGTTCTTC. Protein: CASRRPFSGGHEQFF. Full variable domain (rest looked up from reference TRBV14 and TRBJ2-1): EAGVTQFPSHSVIEKGQTVTLRCDPISGHDNLYWYRRVMGKEIKFLLHFVKESKQDESGMPNNRFLAERTGGTYSTLKVQPAELEDSGVYFCASRRPFSGGHEQFFGPGTRLTVL.

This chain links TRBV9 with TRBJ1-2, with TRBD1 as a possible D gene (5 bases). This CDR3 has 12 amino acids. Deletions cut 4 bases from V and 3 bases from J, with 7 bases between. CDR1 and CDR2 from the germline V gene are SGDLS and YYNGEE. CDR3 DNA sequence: TGTGCCAGCAGCTCCAGGGACTATGGCTACACCTTC. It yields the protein CASSSRDYGYTF.

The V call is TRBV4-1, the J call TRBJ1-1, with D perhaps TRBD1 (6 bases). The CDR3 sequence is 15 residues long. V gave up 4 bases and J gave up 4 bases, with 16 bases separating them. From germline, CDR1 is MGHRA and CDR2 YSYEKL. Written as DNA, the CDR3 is TGCGCCAGCAGCCTCCGAAGGGGGGGGATCACTGAAGCTTTCTTT. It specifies CASSLRRGGITEAFF.

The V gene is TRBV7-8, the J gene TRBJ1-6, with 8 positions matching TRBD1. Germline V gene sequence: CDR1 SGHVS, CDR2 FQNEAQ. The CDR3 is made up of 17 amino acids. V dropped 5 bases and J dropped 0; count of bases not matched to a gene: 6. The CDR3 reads CASSPGQEFSYNSPLHF. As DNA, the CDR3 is TGTGCCAGCAGCCCGGGACAGGAGTTCTCCTATAATTCACCCCTCCACTTT.